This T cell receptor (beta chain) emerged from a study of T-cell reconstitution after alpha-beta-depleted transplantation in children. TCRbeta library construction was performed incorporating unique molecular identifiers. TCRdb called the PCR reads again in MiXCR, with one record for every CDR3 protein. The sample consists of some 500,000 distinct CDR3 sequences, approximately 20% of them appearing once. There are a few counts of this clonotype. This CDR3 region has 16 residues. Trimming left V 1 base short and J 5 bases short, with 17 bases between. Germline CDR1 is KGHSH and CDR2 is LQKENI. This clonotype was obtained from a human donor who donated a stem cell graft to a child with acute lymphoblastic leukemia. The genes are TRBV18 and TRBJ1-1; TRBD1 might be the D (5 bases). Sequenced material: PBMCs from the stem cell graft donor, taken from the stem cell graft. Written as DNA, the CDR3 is TGTGCCAGCTCACCACGGGCCAGGGAGAGTAGGACTGAAGCTTTCTTT. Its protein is CASSPRARESRTEAFF.